This T cell receptor beta chain was documented in a study of shared clonotypes between healthy human individuals. About this clone: Its antigen is unknown.

Regarding the study as a whole: Some clonotypes were shared by all four sorted-subset donors, while others were not shared. The non-shared ones had lower generation probabilities than the shared ones.

This CDR3 has 16 residues. V was cut by 1 base and J by 4 bases, with 16 bases left in between. In germline, CDR1 is MGHRA, CDR2 YSYEKL. Both subsets, CD45RA+ naive and CD45RA-negative memory, were split from the CD4+ cells. It was at deep level that the assay was run. Replicate PCRs run on sorted subsets employed around 200 ng DNA, 25,000 to 35,000 T cell genomes. Profiled with immunoSEQ multiplex PCR; TCRdb holds only in-frame clones, not every one. The sample contains a few million clones, 85% to 95% of which appear only once. This chain uses TRBV4-1 with TRBJ1-2; possibly TRBD1 for D (6 bases). The specimen sequenced was naive CD4+ T cells from PBMCs. Subset denoted: CD45RA+ positively selected. The sequence was obtained from a man aged 18 to 29 in good health. Some clones in this sample may be carry-over from other donors' samples. As DNA, the CDR3 is TGCGCCAGCAGCCAAGGATCCCAGGGGATTATCTATGGCTACACCTTC. Amino acids: CASSQGSQGIIYGYTF.